The 8 T cell receptor beta chains below come from one sample, sequenced in a study of blood T cell repertoires in COVID-19. Sequencing used immunoSEQ multiplex PCR; TCRdb keeps in-frame clones, though not all of them. The table shows approximately 310,000 clones, with around 90% occurring only once. The specimen sequenced was PBMCs or T cells enriched from blood (not recorded which). The origin of the receptors is a man in his fifties or sixties who had recovered from COVID-19.

V is TRBV5-1 and J is TRBJ2-1; 14 bases map to TRBD2. Germline values: CDR1 SGHRS, CDR2 YFSETQ. The CDR3 contains 14 residues. With 4 bases clipped from V and 8 bases from J, the junction kept 2 bases outside the gene matches. The CDR3 DNA reads as TGCGCCAGCAGCAGGGGACTAGCGGGGGATGAGCAGTTCTTC. It specifies CASSRGLAGDEQFF. The complete variable domain, with remaining parts taken from reference TRBV5-1 and TRBJ2-1, reads KAGVTQTPRYLIKTRGQQVTLSCSPISGHRSVSWYQQTPGQGLQFLFEYFSETQRNKGNFPGRFSGRQFSNSRSEMNVSTLELGDSALYLCASSRGLAGDEQFFGPGTRLTVL.

The chain recombines TRBV28 with TRBJ2-3; D may be TRBD2 (6 bases). Trimming pared 6 bases from V and 5 bases from J, leaving 21 bases between. Germline assignment: CDR1 MDHEN and CDR2 SYDVKM. This CDR3 region has 16 residues. The CDR3 sequence is CASSTVGGRIGDTQYF. For the CDR3, the DNA is TGTGCCAGCAGCACCGTGGGGGGAAGGATAGGAGATACGCAGTATTTT.

This clone showed up just once. This chain links TRBV29-1 with TRBJ2-5, with D possibly being TRBD2 (6 bases). Germline assignment: CDR1 SQVTM and CDR2 ANQGSEA. The V and J ends lost 6 bases and 0 bases respectively, with 14 bases between them. The CDR3 has 14 amino acids. For the CDR3, the DNA is TGCAGCGTAACTAGGACTAACCACCAAGAGACCCAGTACTTC. Its translation: CSVTRTNHQETQYF.

This chain connects TRBV2 to TRBJ2-5, with 8 bases lining up with TRBD2. This CDR3 has 15 residues. Germline trimming cut 7 bases from V and 4 bases from J; bases unmatched to any gene: 11. Per germline, CDR1 SNHLY and CDR2 FYNNEI. This CDR3 reads CASIGLAELRETQYF. The CDR3 DNA follows: TGTGCCAGCATCGGACTAGCAGAGCTTAGAGAGACCCAGTACTTC.

V is TRBV2 and J is TRBJ2-7; TRBD2 matches at 8 bases. This CDR3 spans 12 amino acids. The V and J ends lost 6 bases and 6 bases, in that order; junction bases with no gene match: 4. CDR1 and CDR2 from the germline V gene are SNHLY and FYNNEI. In DNA form, the CDR3 reads TGTGCCAGCAGCGGGAGGGCCCCCGAGCAGTACTTC. Amino acid sequence: CASSGRAPEQYF.

The V and J genes are TRBV19 and TRBJ2-7, with TRBD1 matching 7 bases. This CDR3 is built from 16 residues. J gave up 0 bases and V 4 bases, and 9 bases lay outside the gene matches. From germline, CDR1 is LNHDA and CDR2 SQIVND (reference sequence). CDR3: CASSKGLTGDSYEQYF. In nucleotides, the CDR3 is TGTGCCAGTAGTAAGGGTCTTACAGGGGACTCCTACGAGCAGTACTTC.

The rearrangement links TRBV2 to TRBJ2-7; TRBD1 agrees at 7 bases. V lost 7 bases and J lost 4; bases outside the gene matches: 10. The CDR3 has 14 residues. Germline CDR1 reads SNHLY; CDR2 reads FYNNEI. As DNA, the CDR3 is TGTGCCAGCAAATCAGGGGGAATTCAGTACGAGCAGTACTTC. Translating it yields CASKSGGIQYEQYF.

V and J are TRBV2 and TRBJ2-7; D is possibly TRBD1 (6 bases). Germline CDR1 and CDR2: SNHLY and FYNNEI. The CDR3 is made up of 14 amino acids. Trimming pared 8 bases from V and 0 bases from J, leaving 14 bases between. The CDR3 sequence: CASARDKHSYEQYF. DNA of the CDR3: TGTGCCAGCGCCCGGGACAAACACTCCTACGAGCAGTACTTC.